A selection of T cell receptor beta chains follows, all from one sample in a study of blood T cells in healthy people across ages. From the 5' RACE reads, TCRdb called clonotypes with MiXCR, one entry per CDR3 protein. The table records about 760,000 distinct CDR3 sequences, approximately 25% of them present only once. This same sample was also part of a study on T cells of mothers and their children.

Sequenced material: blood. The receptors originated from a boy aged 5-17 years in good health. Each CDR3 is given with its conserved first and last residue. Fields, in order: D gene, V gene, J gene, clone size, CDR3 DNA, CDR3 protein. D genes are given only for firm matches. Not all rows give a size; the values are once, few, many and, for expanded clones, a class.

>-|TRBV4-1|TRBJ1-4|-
TGCGCCAGCAGCCAAGCCCCGGACGGAAGGAATGAAAAACTGTTTTTT
CASSQAPDGRNEKLFF
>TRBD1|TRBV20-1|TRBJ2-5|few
TGCAGTGCCAGGGGGCTTGGCGAGACCCAGTACTTC
CSARGLGETQYF
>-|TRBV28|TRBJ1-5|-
TGTGCCAGCCTCACGACCCGGGACACCTATAGCAATCAGCCCCAGCATTTT
CASLTTRDTYSNQPQHF
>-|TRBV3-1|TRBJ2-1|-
TGTGCCAGCAGCCAATTAGGGGGGGGGACATACAATGAGCAGTTCTTC
CASSQLGGGTYNEQFF
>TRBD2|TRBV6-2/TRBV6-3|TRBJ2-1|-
TGTGCCAGCAGCCGACTAGCCTTCTCCTACAATGAGCAGTTCTTC
CASSRLAFSYNEQFF
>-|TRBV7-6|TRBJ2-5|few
TGTGCCAGCAGCTTAGTAGGGTCCAGCGCAGAGACCCAGTACTTC
CASSLVGSSAETQYF
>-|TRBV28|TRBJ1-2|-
TGTGCCAGCAGTTCTCCAGGGGATGGCTACACCTTC
CASSSPGDGYTF
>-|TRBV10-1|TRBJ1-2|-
TGCGCCAGCAGTGAGAGGAGGGCGGGTGGCTACACCTTC
CASSERRAGGYTF
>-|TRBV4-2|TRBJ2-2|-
TGTGCCAGCAGCCAAGAAGTGGGGGGTGGCGACACCGGGGAGCTGTTTTTT
CASSQEVGGGDTGELFF
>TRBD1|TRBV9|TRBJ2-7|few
TGTGCCAGCAGCGTAGGACAGGGGGACGTCCACGAGCAGTACTTC
CASSVGQGDVHEQYF
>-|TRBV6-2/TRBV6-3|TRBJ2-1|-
TGTGCCAGTGACAGGAGCTCCTACAATGAGCAGTTCTTC
CASDRSSYNEQFF
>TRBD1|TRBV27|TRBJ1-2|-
TGTGCCAGCAGCTACCGCGGGACAGCGAACTATGGCTACACCTTC
CASSYRGTANYGYTF
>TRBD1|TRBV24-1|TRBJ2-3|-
TGTGCCACCAGTGATCGGACAGGGAGGACAGATACGCAGTATTTT
CATSDRTGRTDTQYF
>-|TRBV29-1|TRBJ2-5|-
TGCAGCGGTGGGTTAAGACTCAAACAAGAGACCCAGTACTTC
CSGGLRLKQETQYF
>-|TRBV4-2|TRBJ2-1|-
TGTGCCAGCAGCGGTGACCGCAATGAGCAGTTCTTC
CASSGDRNEQFF
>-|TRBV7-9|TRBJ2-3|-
TGTGCCAGCAGCTTACAGTATACATCCTCCGATACGCAGTATTTT
CASSLQYTSSDTQYF
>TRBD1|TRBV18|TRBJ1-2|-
TGTGCCAGCTCACCGGCAGGGGGGTACCTTGTCTATGGCTACACCTTC
CASSPAGGYLVYGYTF
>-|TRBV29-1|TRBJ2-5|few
TGCAGCGCCGGGAGATTCGGGGAGACCCAGTACTTC
CSAGRFGETQYF
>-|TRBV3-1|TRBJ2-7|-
TGTGCCAGCAGCCCAAGCCAGAGATTCGGCTCCTACGAGCAGTACTTC
CASSPSQRFGSYEQYF
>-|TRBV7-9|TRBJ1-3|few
TGTGCCAGCAGCACCCGGGACCCGTACTCTGGAAACACCATATATTTT
CASSTRDPYSGNTIYF
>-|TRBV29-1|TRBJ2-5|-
TGCAGCGTGCGACACGTCGTCCAAGAGACCCTGTACTTC
CSVRHVVQETLYF
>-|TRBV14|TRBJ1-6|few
TGTGCCAGCAGCCAGACCTCAGGGTCACCCCTCCACTTT
CASSQTSGSPLHF
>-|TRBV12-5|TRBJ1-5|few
TGTGCTAGTGGTTTAGGGGACAATCAGCCCCAGCATTTT
CASGLGDNQPQHF
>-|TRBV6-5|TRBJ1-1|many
TGTGCCAGCAGCGAGACCGGTACTGAAGCTTTCTTT
CASSETGTEAFF
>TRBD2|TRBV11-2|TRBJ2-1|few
TGTGTCAGCAGCTGGGACTATAACAATGAGCAGTTCTTC
CVSSWDYNNEQFF
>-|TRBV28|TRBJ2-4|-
TGTGCCAGCAGCCCCGGACAGACTAGGACCAAAAACATTCAGTACTTC
CASSPGQTRTKNIQYF
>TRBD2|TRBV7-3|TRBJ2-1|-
TGTGCCAGCAGCTTAAAGCCGCGGCTAGCGGGAGTTAATGAGCAGTTCTTC
CASSLKPRLAGVNEQFF
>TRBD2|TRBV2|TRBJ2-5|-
TGTGCCAGCAGTGAAGACCTTAGCGGGGGGGCCGAAGAGACCCAGTACTTC
CASSEDLSGGAEETQYF
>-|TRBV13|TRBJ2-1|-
TGTGCCAGCAGCCTTCGGGTAGCCCATGAGCAGTTCTTC
CASSLRVAHEQFF
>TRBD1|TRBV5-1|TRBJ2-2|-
TGCGCCAGCAGTCCACAGGGGGCGCGGAAGGACGGGGAGCTGTTTTTT
CASSPQGARKDGELFF
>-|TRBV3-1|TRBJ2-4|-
TGTGCCAGCAGCCAAGGGGGCGGGAAAAACGTTCAGTACTTC
CASSQGGGKNVQYF
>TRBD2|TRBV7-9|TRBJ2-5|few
TGCGCCAGCAGCCTTTCCCCGGCTAGCGGGAGGGGCGAGACCCAGTACTTC
CASSLSPASGRGETQYF
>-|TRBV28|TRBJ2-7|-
TGTGCCAGCAGCCCTGCGGGGTTCCCCTACGAGCAGTACTTC
CASSPAGFPYEQYF
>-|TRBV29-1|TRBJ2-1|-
TGCAGCGCTGAGATACCTCGAAATGAGCAGTTCTTC
CSAEIPRNEQFF
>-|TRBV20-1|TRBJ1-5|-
TGCAGTGCTAGATCCGGGACACAAGATCAGCCCCAGCATTTT
CSARSGTQDQPQHF
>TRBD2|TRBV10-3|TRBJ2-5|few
TGTGCCTTAAGGGAGGGGCTGGAGGAGACCCAGTACTTC
CALREGLEETQYF
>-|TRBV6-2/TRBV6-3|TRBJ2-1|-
TGTGCCAGCGATTCCAGGAGGGCCGGTCGCCCCAATGAGCAGTTCTTC
CASDSRRAGRPNEQFF
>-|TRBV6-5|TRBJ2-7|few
TGTGCCAGCAGTTTACGGCCTAGCGTACAGTACGAAAATTACGAGCAGTACTTC
CASSLRPSVQYENYEQYF
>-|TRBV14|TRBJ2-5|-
TGTGCCAGCAGCCAAGCTGGCGCCGGGGAGACCCAGTACTTC
CASSQAGAGETQYF
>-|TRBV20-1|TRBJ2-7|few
TGCAGTGTAGAAAAGGGGAGCTCCTACGAGCAGTACTTC
CSVEKGSSYEQYF
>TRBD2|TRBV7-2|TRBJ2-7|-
TGTGCCAGCAGCTTACAGGCGGGGGTCCACGAGCAGTACTTC
CASSLQAGVHEQYF
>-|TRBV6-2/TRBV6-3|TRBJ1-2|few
TGTGCCAGCAGCCTCCAGGACACCTATGGCTACACCTTC
CASSLQDTYGYTF
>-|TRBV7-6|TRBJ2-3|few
TGTGCCAGCAGCTTCGGGTGGGCAGATACGCAGTATTTT
CASSFGWADTQYF
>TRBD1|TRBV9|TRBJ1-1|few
TGTGCCAGCAGCGAACTAATCGACAGGGCCCCGAACACTGAAGCTTTCTTT
CASSELIDRAPNTEAFF
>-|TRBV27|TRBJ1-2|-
TGTGCCAGCAGTTTATCAGCCAGAGCTAGCCCCTTCTATGGCTACACCTTC
CASSLSARASPFYGYTF
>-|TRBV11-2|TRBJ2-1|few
TGTGCCAGCAGCCCCATGTCTGTTTACAATGAGCAGTTCTTC
CASSPMSVYNEQFF
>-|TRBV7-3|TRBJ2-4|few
TGTGCCAGCAGCTTAAGCGGGATGGGGACCAAAAACACTCAGTACTTC
CASSLSGMGTKNTQYF
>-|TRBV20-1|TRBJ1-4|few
TGCAGTGCTAGAGAGGGAGGGGTATTCGGTGAAAAACTGTTTTTT
CSAREGGVFGEKLFF
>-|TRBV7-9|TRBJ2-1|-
TGTGCCAGCAGCTGGCCCCCAGGCAATGAGCAGTTCTTC
CASSWPPGNEQFF